This TCR beta chain was identified in a study of shared clonotypes between healthy human individuals. Looking at the study overall: Three plates were used per donor for CD4 naive, three for CD4 memory, two for CD8 naive and one for CD8 memory.

Findings and limits, study-wide: Roughly 5% of naive CD4 clonotypes were common to several donors.

Study processing details: Filtering differed for immunoSEQ, which gave only junction sequences without quality scores. Generated by immunoSEQ multiplex PCR, the TCRdb table keeps only in-frame clones and is missing some. The DNA was the basis for D and trimming; V, J and clone size are from that table. The sample has over a million clones; roughly 96% are singletons. In germline, CDR1 is SGDLS, CDR2 YYNGEE. The CDR3 is 15 residues long. V was cut by 3 bases and J by 6 bases, with 18 bases left in between. On this clone: The target antigen is unknown.

Donors included only healthy HIV-negative adults lacking recent acute infections or vaccinations. Sequenced sample: naive CD4+ T cells sorted from blood. Indicated subset: CD45RA+ positively selected. This sequence joins TRBV9 and TRBJ1-2, with D possibly matching TRBD1 (5 bases). The TCR was taken from a man under 40 in good health. CDR3 protein: CASSGDPGGWNGYTF. The CDR3 region has the DNA TGTGCCAGCAGCGGGGACCCCGGGGGGTGGAATGGCTACACCTTC.